This T cell receptor (beta chain) was captured by sequencing in a study of shared clonotypes between healthy human individuals. This clone appeared a single time. As yet, its antigen is unknown. Using immunoSEQ multiplex PCR, the repertoire was profiled, and TCRdb retains in-frame clones only, with some absent. This table has 550,000 to 650,000 clones, around 96% appearing once. CD45RO-negative cells were positively selected for CCR7, leaving out terminally differentiated effector memory CD45RA+ cells. General study findings and limits: Researchers found naive subsets generally carried larger estimated richness than memory subsets.

V was pared by 0 bases and J by 4 bases, with 10 bases between. This CDR3 spans 14 amino acids. Per the germline V gene, CDR1 is SGHKS and CDR2 is YYEKEE (reference sequence). Sequencing was done on a sample of naive CD8+ T cells sorted from blood. This TCR came from a woman younger than 45 in good health. This chain connects TRBV5-5 to TRBJ1-2; D not resolved. In nucleotides, the CDR3 is TGTGCCAGCAGCTTGGCTTCGGGATTCTATGGCTACACCTTC. Its protein is CASSLASGFYGYTF.